The T cell receptor beta chain described here comes from a study of blood T cell repertoires in COVID-19 (TCRdb year 2020). Study-level background: Collaborator samples came from the United States, Italy and Spain and covered acute and convalescent phases of COVID-19. The material from the prospective study consisted of cDNA or gDNA derived from T cells, B-cell-depleted T cells, or PBMCs. Nearly every sample came with metadata listing a de-identified subject ID, COVID-19 status, age in years and sex. The dataset comprised deeply sampled blood TCRbeta repertoires from subjects exposed to, actively infected with, or recovered from COVID-19. The repertoires were released in a freely available public database intended as a resource for research on the immune response to SARS-CoV-2. The samples were drawn from two sources: the first 160 participants of the ongoing ImmuneRACE study, and some 1,300 subjects contributed by 6 global collaborators. Where available, HLA class I and class II types were obtained from metadata supplied by the sample provider rather than from assay-based typing.

Broader findings and caveats from the paper: How much clinical and demographic metadata was included differed by source and by participant, and the metadata was provided uncurated.

The immunoSEQ Assay, a bias-controlled multiplex PCR, was used to amplify TCRbeta CDR3 regions from genomic DNA. Processing in the source paper ran as follows. The number of nucleated cells in each sample was estimated from the amplification of reference gene primers within the assay. To quantify the absolute abundance of each unique TCRbeta CDR3 rearrangement, sequence reads were collapsed and filtered. Productive Simpson clonality was computed per sample as the square root of Simpson's diversity index over productive rearrangements. TCRdb mirrors the immuneACCESS table, restricted to in-frame sequences. Some clones are absent from its copies; in checked studies, under half trace to an unresolved V gene, and the reason for the others is unknown. D and trimming were read from the DNA, whereas the V and J calls and clone size are those reported in that table. The sample table contains a few hundred thousand clones; only one count was recorded for about 85% of them. The ten largest clones capture 1.5% to 2% of the sample.

Another Seattle source contributed samples from volunteer blood donors who had recovered from COVID-19. Whole blood was collected in K2EDTA tubes by collaborating institutions according to the institutions' own protocols. For TCRbeta analysis, collaborator samples were shipped as frozen whole blood, as isolated PBMCs, or as DNA extracted from either sample type. This clone was observed a handful of times. Its target antigen remains unknown. It has no much larger one-base neighbor in the sample; base qualities were not kept. Taken from the germline V gene (reference sequence), the CDR1 and CDR2 loops are MNHEY and SMNVEV. Deletion took 5 bases off V and 4 bases off J, with a span of 12 bases between the germline ends. Measured from the cysteine to the phenylalanine, the CDR3 is 14 residues long. This entry keeps only the CDR3 DNA: 42 bases, framed from base 1.

This clonotype was obtained from a man younger than 45 who had recovered from COVID-19. The rearrangement combines TRBV27 with TRBJ1-5; the D gene lacks a confident call. The sequenced material came from peripheral blood. The CDR3 reads CASSPGLPNQPQHF. The sequenced DNA: TGTGCCAGCAGTCCCGGACTGCCGAATCAGCCCCAGCATTTT.